A selection of T cell receptor beta chains follows, all from one sample in a study of T-cell reconstitution after alpha-beta-depleted transplantation in children. TCRdb reprocessed the PCR reads via MiXCR and lists one record per CDR3 protein. The table lists about 640,000 distinct CDR3 sequences, 16% of them singletons. Sequencing used PBMCs from the stem cell graft donor, obtained from the stem cell graft. The receptors derive from a human donor who donated a stem cell graft to a child with acute myeloid leukemia. CDR3s include the opening cysteine and the closing phenylalanine or tryptophan. The D gene is left open where the match is weak. Clone size is shown for a subset of rows, as once, few, many or a class of expanded clone.

cdr3_aa,cdr3_nt,d_call,j_call,clone_size,v_call,cdr3_length
CASSQDVAGDSLHF,TGTGCCAGCAGCCAAGATGTGGCTGGTGATTCCCTCCACTTT,NA,TRBJ1-6,NA,TRBV3-1,14
CASSQGANRRPYEQYF,TGCGCCAGCAGCCAGGGGGCCAACAGGCGACCCTACGAGCAGTACTTC,NA,TRBJ2-7,NA,TRBV4-3,16
CSAREAGGRSAFF,TGCAGTGCTAGAGAGGCCGGGGGAAGGTCAGCTTTCTTT,NA,TRBJ1-1,NA,TRBV20-1,13
CSARDQGDYEQYF,TGCAGTGCTAGAGATCAAGGGGACTACGAGCAGTACTTC,NA,TRBJ2-7,many,TRBV20-1,13
CASSLSAYEKLFF,TGTGCCAGCAGTTTAAGTGCTTATGAAAAACTGTTTTTT,NA,TRBJ1-4,few,TRBV12-3/TRBV12-4,13
CASKTRARNQPQHF,TGTGCCAGCAAAACCAGAGCGCGCAATCAGCCCCAGCATTTT,NA,TRBJ1-5,many,TRBV28,14
CASSQGARGRNTEAFF,TGCGCCAGCAGCCAAGGGGCAAGGGGGAGGAACACTGAAGCTTTCTTT,NA,TRBJ1-1,NA,TRBV4-1,16
CASSLNPPNTGELFF,TGTGCCAGCAGCTTAAACCCACCGAACACCGGGGAGCTGTTTTTT,NA,TRBJ2-2,many,TRBV7-2,15
CSVEDRAIASTDTQYF,TGCAGCGTTGAAGATCGTGCTATAGCTAGCACAGATACGCAGTATTTT,NA,TRBJ2-3,few,TRBV29-1,16
CASSSPGQSYEQYF,TGTGCCAGCAGCTCACCGGGACAGTCCTACGAGCAGTACTTC,TRBD1,TRBJ2-7,few,TRBV7-2,14
CASSEQLSYEQYF,TGTGCCAGCAGCGAGCAGCTGTCCTACGAGCAGTACTTC,NA,TRBJ2-7,few,TRBV5-8,13
CASSLPGSPSGNTIYF,TGTGCCAGCAGTCTACCCGGGTCCCCCTCTGGAAACACCATATATTTT,NA,TRBJ1-3,few,TRBV28,16
CSVLLDRAYEQYF,TGCAGCGTGCTGCTGGACAGGGCCTACGAGCAGTACTTC,TRBD1,TRBJ2-7,NA,TRBV29-1,13
CASSLVFGQGASGELFF,TGTGCCAGCAGCCTGGTCTTCGGACAGGGGGCAAGCGGGGAGCTGTTTTTT,TRBD1,TRBJ2-2,NA,TRBV7-2,17
CCARDQSGGSQETQYF,TGCTGTGCTAGAGATCAAAGCGGGGGATCCCAAGAGACCCAGTACTTC,TRBD2,TRBJ2-5,NA,TRBV20-1,16
CASIFRGDTEAFF,TGTGCCAGCATATTCAGGGGCGACACTGAAGCTTTCTTT,NA,TRBJ1-1,NA,TRBV28,13
CSARDRDSSYNSPLHF,TGCAGTGCTAGAGACAGGGACAGCTCCTATAATTCACCCCTCCACTTT,TRBD1,TRBJ1-6,many,TRBV20-1,16
CASSRGVSQPQHF,TGTGCCAGCAGCCGGGGGGTTAGTCAGCCCCAGCATTTT,NA,TRBJ1-5,NA,TRBV7-2,13
CASSLGGRTTDTQYF,TGTGCCAGCAGCCTCGGAGGCCGTACCACAGATACGCAGTATTTT,NA,TRBJ2-3,many,TRBV6-1,15
CASSLSPGTGYNEQFF,TGCGCCAGCAGCTTGTCGCCCGGGACAGGGTACAATGAGCAGTTCTTC,TRBD1,TRBJ2-1,many,TRBV5-1,16
CAGSLGVLQGNQPQHF,TGTGCCGGCAGCTTGGGAGTCCTCCAGGGCAATCAGCCCCAGCATTTT,NA,TRBJ1-5,NA,TRBV5-6,16
CSVLWGHEAFF,TGCAGCGTTCTCTGGGGACATGAAGCTTTCTTT,NA,TRBJ1-1,many,TRBV29-1,11
CASSDRGRQALSVGANVLTF,TGTGCCAGCAGCGACCGAGGGAGACAGGCCTTATCGGTGGGGGCCAACGTCCTGACTTTC,NA,TRBJ2-6,few,TRBV9,20
CASSLNAGVSGNTIYF,TGTGCCAGCAGCTTAAATGCCGGAGTCTCTGGAAACACCATATATTTT,NA,TRBJ1-3,NA,TRBV7-2,16
CASSLDRRHTDTQYF,TGTGCCAGCAGCCTGGACAGGAGGCACACAGATACGCAGTATTTT,TRBD1,TRBJ2-3,many,TRBV7-6,15
CASSPRTSSTTQYF,TGTGCCAGCAGCCCAAGGACTAGCTCGACGACCCAGTACTTC,TRBD2,TRBJ2-5,many,TRBV7-9,14
CASSSGVLAKSGSTDTQYF,TGTGCCAGCAGCTCCGGGGTACTAGCGAAGAGTGGATCCACAGATACGCAGTATTTT,TRBD2,TRBJ2-3,NA,TRBV7-8,19
CATSDIDRGEETQYF,TGTGCCACCAGTGATATAGACAGGGGTGAAGAGACCCAGTACTTC,TRBD1,TRBJ2-5,many,TRBV24-1,15
CASGPPRPGQGTSYEQYF,TGTGCCAGCGGGCCCCCTAGACCGGGACAGGGGACCTCCTACGAGCAGTACTTC,TRBD1,TRBJ2-7,many,TRBV6-1,18
CSAWDPLYSSTDTQYF,TGCAGTGCTTGGGACCCACTTTACTCTAGCACAGATACGCAGTATTTT,NA,TRBJ2-3,NA,TRBV20-1,16
CASSQDRQLMNYGYTF,TGCGCCAGCAGCCAAGATCGCCAGCTTATGAACTATGGCTACACCTTC,NA,TRBJ1-2,few,TRBV4-3,16
CASSLTDGEQFF,TGCGCCAGCAGCCTGACGGACGGCGAGCAGTTCTTC,NA,TRBJ2-1,NA,TRBV5-1,12
CASSLMGHIVHEQYF,TGCGCCAGCAGCTTGATGGGACACATAGTCCACGAGCAGTACTTC,NA,TRBJ2-7,many,TRBV5-1,15
CASSRDSGNSPLHF,TGTGCCAGCAGTCGGGACTCCGGGAATTCACCCCTCCACTTT,NA,TRBJ1-6,NA,TRBV12-3/TRBV12-4,14
CAWSVGPPSVDEQFF,TGTGCCTGGAGTGTCGGTCCCCCGAGTGTTGATGAGCAGTTCTTC,NA,TRBJ2-1,NA,TRBV30,15
CASSSAGQNSPLHF,TGTGCCAGCAGTTCTGCCGGGCAAAATTCACCCCTCCACTTT,NA,TRBJ1-6,many,TRBV12-3/TRBV12-4,14
CASSPPGGSVNQPQHF,TGTGCCAGCAGTCCTCCAGGGGGTTCAGTCAATCAGCCCCAGCATTTT,TRBD1,TRBJ1-5,few,TRBV12-3/TRBV12-4,16
CSARAGQGEHEQYF,TGCAGTGCTAGAGCCGGACAGGGGGAACACGAGCAGTACTTC,TRBD1,TRBJ2-7,many,TRBV20-1,14
CASSLLTSSYNEQFF,TGTGCCAGCAGTCTCTTGACTAGTTCCTACAATGAGCAGTTCTTC,NA,TRBJ2-1,few,TRBV12-3/TRBV12-4,15
CASSPGTVHVPPYEQYF,TGCGCCAGCAGCCCTGGGACAGTCCACGTCCCTCCCTACGAGCAGTACTTC,TRBD1,TRBJ2-7,NA,TRBV5-1,17
CSVGAHEQYF,TGCAGCGTAGGAGCGCACGAGCAGTACTTC,NA,TRBJ2-7,many,TRBV29-1,10
CASSLPGIARETQYF,TGTGCCAGCAGCTTACCAGGGATAGCGAGGGAGACCCAGTACTTC,NA,TRBJ2-5,NA,TRBV7-8,15
CSARGLTGTSGGFEQFF,TGCAGTGCTAGAGGACTCACCGGGACTAGCGGGGGGTTTGAGCAGTTCTTC,TRBD2,TRBJ2-1,many,TRBV20-1,17
CASSFTGDTYEQYF,TGTGCCAGCAGTTTTACAGGGGACACCTACGAGCAGTACTTC,TRBD1,TRBJ2-7,few,TRBV27,14
CASGFRGYEQYF,TGTGCCAGCGGATTTAGAGGTTACGAGCAGTACTTC,NA,TRBJ2-7,NA,TRBV6-1,12